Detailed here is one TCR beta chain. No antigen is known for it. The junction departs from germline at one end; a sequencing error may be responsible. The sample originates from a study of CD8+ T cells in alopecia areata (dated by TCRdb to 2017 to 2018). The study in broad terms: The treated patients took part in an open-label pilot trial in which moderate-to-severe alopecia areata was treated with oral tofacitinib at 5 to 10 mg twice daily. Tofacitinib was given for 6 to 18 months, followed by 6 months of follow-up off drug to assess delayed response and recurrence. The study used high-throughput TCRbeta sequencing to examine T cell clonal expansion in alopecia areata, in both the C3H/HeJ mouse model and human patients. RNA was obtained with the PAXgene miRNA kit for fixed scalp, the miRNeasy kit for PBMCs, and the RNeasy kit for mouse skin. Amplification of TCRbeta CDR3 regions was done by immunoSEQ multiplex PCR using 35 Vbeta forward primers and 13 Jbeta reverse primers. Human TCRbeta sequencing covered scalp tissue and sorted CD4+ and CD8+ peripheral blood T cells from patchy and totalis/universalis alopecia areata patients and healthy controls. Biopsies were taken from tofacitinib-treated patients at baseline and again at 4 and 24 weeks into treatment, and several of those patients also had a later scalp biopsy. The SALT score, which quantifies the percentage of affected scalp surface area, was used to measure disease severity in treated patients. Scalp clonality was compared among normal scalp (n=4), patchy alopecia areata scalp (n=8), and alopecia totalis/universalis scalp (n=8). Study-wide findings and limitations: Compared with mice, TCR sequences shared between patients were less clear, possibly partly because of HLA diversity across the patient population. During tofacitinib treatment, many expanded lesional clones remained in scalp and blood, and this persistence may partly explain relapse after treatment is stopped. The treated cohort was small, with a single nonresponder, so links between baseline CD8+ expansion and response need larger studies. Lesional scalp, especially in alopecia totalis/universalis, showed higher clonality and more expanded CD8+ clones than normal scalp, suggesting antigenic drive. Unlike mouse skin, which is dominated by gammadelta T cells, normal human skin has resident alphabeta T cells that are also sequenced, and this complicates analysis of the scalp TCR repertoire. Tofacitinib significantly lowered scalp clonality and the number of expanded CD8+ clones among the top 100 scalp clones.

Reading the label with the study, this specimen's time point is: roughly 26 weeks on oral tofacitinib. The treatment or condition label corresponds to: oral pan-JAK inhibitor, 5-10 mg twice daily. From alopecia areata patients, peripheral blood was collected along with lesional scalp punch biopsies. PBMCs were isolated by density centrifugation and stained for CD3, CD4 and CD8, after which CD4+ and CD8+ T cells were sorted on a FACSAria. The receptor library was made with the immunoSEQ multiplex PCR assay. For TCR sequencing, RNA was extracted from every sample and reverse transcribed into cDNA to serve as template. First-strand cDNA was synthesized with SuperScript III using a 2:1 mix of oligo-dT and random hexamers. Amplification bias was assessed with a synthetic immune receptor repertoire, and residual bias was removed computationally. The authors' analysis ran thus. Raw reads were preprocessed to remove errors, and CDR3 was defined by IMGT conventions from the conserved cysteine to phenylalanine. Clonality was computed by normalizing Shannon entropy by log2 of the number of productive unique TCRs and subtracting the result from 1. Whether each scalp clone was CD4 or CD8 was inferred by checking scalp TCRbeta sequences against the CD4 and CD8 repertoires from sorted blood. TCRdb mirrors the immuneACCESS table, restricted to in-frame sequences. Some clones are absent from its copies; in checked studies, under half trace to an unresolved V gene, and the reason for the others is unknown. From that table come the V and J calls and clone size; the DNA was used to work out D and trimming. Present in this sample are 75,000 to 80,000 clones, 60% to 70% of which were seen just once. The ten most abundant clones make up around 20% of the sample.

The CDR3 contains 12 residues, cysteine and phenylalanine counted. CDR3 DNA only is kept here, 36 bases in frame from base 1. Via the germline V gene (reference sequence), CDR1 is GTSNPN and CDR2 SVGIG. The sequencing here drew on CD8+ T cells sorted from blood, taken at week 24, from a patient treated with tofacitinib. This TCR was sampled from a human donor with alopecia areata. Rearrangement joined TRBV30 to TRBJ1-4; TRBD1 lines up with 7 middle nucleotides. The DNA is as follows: TGTGCCTGGAGTGTACGGACAGGTACAACTATTTTT. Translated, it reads CAWSVRTGTTIF.